This T cell receptor (beta chain) was identified during a study of T cell clonotyping in hematopoietic cell transplantation. General study findings and limits: Pathologically expanded recipient clonotypes increased progressively from day 30 to day 180 as diversity fell.

TCRdb's table, derived via immunoSEQ multiplex PCR, lists solely in-frame clones and lacks some. The sample has around 9,000 clones; 85% to 90% are singletons. The CDR3 sequence is 14 residues long. From germline, CDR1 is SGHNT and CDR2 YENEEA. The V and J ends lost 2 bases and 4 bases respectively, with 8 bases between them. Comments on this clone: Its antigen is still unknown.

The TCR was taken from a male patient between 55 and 70 years old who had an allogeneic stem cell transplant from a related donor, so the T cells may come from the graft donor. Some clones in this sample may be carry-over from other donors' samples. Source: peripheral blood mononuclear cells, taken at the time of graft-versus-host disease after allogeneic stem cell transplant. The chain employs TRBV11-3 and TRBJ2-2; tentatively, D is TRBD1 (6 bases). CDR3 in DNA: TGTGCCAGCAGCTTAACAGGGCCCACCGGGGAGCTGTTTTTT. This codes for CASSLTGPTGELFF.